This T cell receptor beta chain derives from a study of response to subunit inactivated influenza vaccine. Trimming removed 4 bases at V and 5 bases at J, with 9 bases between. The CDR3 spans 12 residues. Germline V gene lookup returns CDR1 LGHNA and CDR2 YNFKEQ. TCRdb analysed the RT-PCR reads with MiXCR anew, one entry per CDR3 protein. This table has about 540,000 distinct CDR3 sequences, less than 25% appearing once. The same data also contributed to another study, on T cells expressing NK-cell markers. From that paper: TCR beta cDNA was generated via 5'RACE template switching incorporating UMIs. In six donors, dominant NKG2C+ clonotypes were about 1.0-7.5% of CD8+ T cells.

The sequenced sample was CD4+ T cells sorted from PBMCs, obtained 12 days after vaccination. V and J are TRBV4-2 and TRBJ2-7; D not certain. The TCR sequence derives from a man aged 50 to 59 who received an inactivated influenza vaccine. The CDR3 DNA is TGTGCCAGCAGCCCGAGGATGAACGAGCAGTACTTC. This codes for CASSPRMNEQYF.